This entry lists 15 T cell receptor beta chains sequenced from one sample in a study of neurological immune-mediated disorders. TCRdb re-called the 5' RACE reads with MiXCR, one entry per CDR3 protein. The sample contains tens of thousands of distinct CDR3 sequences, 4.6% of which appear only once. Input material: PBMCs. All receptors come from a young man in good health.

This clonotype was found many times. CDR3 bases: TGTGCCAGCAGACCGCCGGGACTAGACACCGGGGAGCTGTTTTTT. Encoded protein: CASRPPGLDTGELFF. The chain uses TRBV12-3 or TRBV12-4 and TRBJ2-2; 8 bases map to TRBD2. This CDR3 comprises 15 residues. J was trimmed by 3 bases and V by 6 bases; bases with no gene match: 6.

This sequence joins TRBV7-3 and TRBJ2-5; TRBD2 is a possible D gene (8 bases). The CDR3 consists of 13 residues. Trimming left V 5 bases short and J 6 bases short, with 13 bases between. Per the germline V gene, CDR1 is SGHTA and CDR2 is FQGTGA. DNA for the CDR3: TGTGCCAGCAGCCCCGGGAGGGGGCAGACCCAGTACTTC. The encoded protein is CASSPGRGQTQYF.

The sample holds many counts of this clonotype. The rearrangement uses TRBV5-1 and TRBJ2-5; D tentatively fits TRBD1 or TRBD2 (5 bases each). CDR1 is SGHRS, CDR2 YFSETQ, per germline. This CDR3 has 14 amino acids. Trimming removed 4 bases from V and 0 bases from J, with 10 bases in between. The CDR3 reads CASSLGTDQETQYF. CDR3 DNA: TGCGCCAGCAGCCTAGGGACCGACCAAGAGACCCAGTACTTC. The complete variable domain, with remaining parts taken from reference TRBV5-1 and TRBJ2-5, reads KAGVTQTPRYLIKTRGQQVTLSCSPISGHRSVSWYQQTPGQGLQFLFEYFSETQRNKGNFPGRFSGRQFSNSRSEMNVSTLELGDSALYLCASSLGTDQETQYFGPGTRLLVL.

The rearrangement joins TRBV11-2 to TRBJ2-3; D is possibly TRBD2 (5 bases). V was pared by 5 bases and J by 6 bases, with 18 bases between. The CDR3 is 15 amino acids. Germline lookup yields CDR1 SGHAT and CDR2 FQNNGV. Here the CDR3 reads CASSVLSGLGDTQYF. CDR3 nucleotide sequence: TGTGCCAGCAGCGTCTTAAGCGGCCTCGGCGATACGCAGTATTTT.

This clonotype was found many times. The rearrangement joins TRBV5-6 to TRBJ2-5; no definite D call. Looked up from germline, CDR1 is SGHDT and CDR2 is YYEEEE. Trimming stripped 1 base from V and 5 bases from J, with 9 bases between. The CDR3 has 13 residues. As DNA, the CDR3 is TGTGCCAGCAGCTTGTGGGTGGAGGAGACCCAGTACTTC. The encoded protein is CASSLWVEETQYF.

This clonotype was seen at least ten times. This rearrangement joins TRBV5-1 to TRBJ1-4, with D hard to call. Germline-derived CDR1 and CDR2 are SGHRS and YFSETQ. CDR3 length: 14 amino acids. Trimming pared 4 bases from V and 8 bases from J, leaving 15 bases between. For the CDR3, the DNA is TGCGCCAGCAGCCCAGGCGGTGTCGGCGAAAAACTGTTTTTT. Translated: CASSPGGVGEKLFF.

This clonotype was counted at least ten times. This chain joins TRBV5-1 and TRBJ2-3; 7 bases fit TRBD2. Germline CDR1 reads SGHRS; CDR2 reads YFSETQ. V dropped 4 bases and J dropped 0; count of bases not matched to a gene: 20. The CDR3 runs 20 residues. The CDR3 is CASSRRGGVIVTYSTDTQYF. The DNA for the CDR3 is TGCGCCAGCAGCCGCCGGGGAGGGGTGATTGTGACTTATAGCACAGATACGCAGTATTTT.

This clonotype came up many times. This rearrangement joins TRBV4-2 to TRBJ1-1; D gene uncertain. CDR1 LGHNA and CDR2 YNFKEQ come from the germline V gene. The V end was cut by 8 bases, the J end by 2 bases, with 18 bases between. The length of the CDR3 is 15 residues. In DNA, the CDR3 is TGTGCCAGCCACGAGCACGCACAGATCAACACTGAAGCTTTCTTT. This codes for CASHEHAQINTEAFF.

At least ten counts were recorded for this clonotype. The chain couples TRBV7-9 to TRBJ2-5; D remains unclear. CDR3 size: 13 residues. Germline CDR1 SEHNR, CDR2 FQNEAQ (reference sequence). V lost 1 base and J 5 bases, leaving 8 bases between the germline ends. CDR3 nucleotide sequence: TGTGCCAGCAGCTTAGGGGTGGAGGAGACCCAGTACTTC. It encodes CASSLGVEETQYF.

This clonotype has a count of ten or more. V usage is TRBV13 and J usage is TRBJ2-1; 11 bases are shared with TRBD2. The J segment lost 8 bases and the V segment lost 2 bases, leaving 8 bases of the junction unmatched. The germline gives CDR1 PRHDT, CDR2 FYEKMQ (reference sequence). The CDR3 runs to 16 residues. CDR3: CASSLMASGGYHEQFF. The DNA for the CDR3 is TGTGCCAGCAGCTTAATGGCTAGCGGGGGGTACCATGAGCAGTTCTTC.

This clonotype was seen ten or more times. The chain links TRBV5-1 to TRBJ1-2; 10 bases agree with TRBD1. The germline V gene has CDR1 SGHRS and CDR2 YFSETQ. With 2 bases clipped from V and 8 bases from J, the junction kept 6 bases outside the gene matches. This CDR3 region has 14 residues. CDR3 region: CASSFGTGVQGYTF. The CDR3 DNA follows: TGCGCCAGCAGCTTCGGGACAGGGGTTCAGGGCTACACCTTC.

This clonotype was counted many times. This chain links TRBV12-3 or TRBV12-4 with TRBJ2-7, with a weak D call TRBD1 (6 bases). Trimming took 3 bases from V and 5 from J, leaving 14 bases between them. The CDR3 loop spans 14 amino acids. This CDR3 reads CASSFQGGFNEQYF. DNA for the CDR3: TGTGCCAGCAGTTTTCAAGGGGGTTTCAACGAGCAGTACTTC.

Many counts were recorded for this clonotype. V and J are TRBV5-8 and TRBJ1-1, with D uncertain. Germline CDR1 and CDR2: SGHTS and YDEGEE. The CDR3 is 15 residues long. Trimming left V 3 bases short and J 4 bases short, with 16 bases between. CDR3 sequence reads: CASSWWVDFSTEAFF. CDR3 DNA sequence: TGTGCCAGCAGCTGGTGGGTCGATTTTTCCACTGAAGCTTTCTTT.

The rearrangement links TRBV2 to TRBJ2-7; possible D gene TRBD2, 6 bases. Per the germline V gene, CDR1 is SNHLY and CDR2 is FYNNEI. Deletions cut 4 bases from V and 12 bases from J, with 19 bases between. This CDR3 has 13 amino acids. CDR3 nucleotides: TGTGCCAGCAGTGTTTGGGACTCTTCCGAACCGTACTTC. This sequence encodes CASSVWDSSEPYF.

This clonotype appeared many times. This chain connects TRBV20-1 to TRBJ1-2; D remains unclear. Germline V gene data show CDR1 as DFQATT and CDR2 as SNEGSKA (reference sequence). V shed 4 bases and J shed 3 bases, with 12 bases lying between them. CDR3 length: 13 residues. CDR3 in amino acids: CSAIRTEYYGYTF. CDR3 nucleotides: TGCAGTGCTATAAGGACGGAATACTATGGCTACACCTTC.